These 5 T cell receptor beta chains originate from one sample sequenced in a study of cytomegalovirus exposure and HLA in healthy donors. PCR employed 60 Vbeta and 13 Jbeta primers. The assay was immunoSEQ multiplex PCR, and TCRdb's table has in-frame clones only and misses some. This specimen shows about 33,000 clones; the ten leading clones hold 3.5% to 5%. Sequenced input: PBMCs. These receptors originate from a woman aged 40 to 50 in good health and CMV-seropositive.

A remark on this clone: A read error may produce the germline difference seen at one junction end. The chain joins TRBV9 to TRBJ2-3; 7 positions agree with TRBD1. The CDR3 runs to 14 residues. Germline values: CDR1 SGDLS, CDR2 YYNGEE. The CDR3 region is CASSYRGHTDKQYF. The DNA for the CDR3 is TGTGCCAGCAGCTATAGGGGGCACACAGATAAGCAGTATTTT.

This chain connects TRBV7-6 to TRBJ2-7, with TRBD2 as a possible D gene (5 bases). Germline V gene sequence: CDR1 SGHVS, CDR2 FNYEAQ. This CDR3 is built from 16 residues. Trimming removed 5 bases at V and 1 base at J, with 18 bases between. CDR3 coding DNA: TGTGCCAGCAGCCCAAACGAAAGCGGTAAATCCTACGAGCAGTACTTC. This sequence encodes CASSPNESGKSYEQYF.

This chain links TRBV5-4 with TRBJ2-2, with TRBD2 matching over 9 bases. The J segment lost 2 bases and the V segment lost 4 bases, leaving 6 bases of the junction unmatched. CDR3 size: 16 residues. In germline, CDR1 is SGHNT, CDR2 YYREEE (reference sequence). The CDR3 region has the DNA TGTGCCAGCAGCAGAGGACTAGCGCACAACACCGGGGAGCTGTTTTTT. It codes for CASSRGLAHNTGELFF.

Concerning this clone: The sample carries other DNA sequences with the same CDR3. This chain uses TRBV6-6 with TRBJ1-5; perhaps TRBD1 as D (6 bases). Trimming pared 6 bases from V and 6 bases from J, leaving 9 bases between. The germline V gene encodes CDR1 MNHNY and CDR2 SVGAGI (reference sequence). CDR3 length: 12 residues. CDR3 coding DNA: TGTGCCAGCAGCAGGGGTGGTCAGCCCCAGCATTTT. Amino acids: CASSRGGQPQHF.

The chain links TRBV4-1 to TRBJ2-7; 12 bases fit TRBD1. Germline V CDR1 and CDR2: MGHRA, YSYEKL. V was pared by 6 bases and J by 2 bases, with 5 bases of the junction left unmatched. The CDR3 is 15 amino acids. This chain's CDR3 is CASSRDRGLPYEQYF. The CDR3 nucleotides read TGCGCCAGCAGTAGGGACAGGGGGCTGCCCTACGAGCAGTACTTC.